This TCR beta chain stems from a study of PD-1 blockade in classical Hodgkin lymphoma. Time point reported: cycle 4 day 1 (C4D1), after 6 weeks of nivolumab. Each patient relapsed following autologous stem cell transplantation, and prior brentuximab vedotin exposure differed. Some clones are missing from TCRdb's copy, which holds only in-frame ones; the method was immunoSEQ multiplex PCR. The profile shows under 40,000 clones, about 81% of them singletons. The CDR3 sequence is 15 residues long. Per germline, CDR1 SGHTA and CDR2 FQGNSA. Deletions cut 3 bases from V and 5 bases from J, with 16 bases between.

The chain carries TRBV7-2 and TRBJ2-5, with a possible D match to TRBD2 (6 bases). The sequencing used peripheral blood mononuclear cells (PBMCs), collected before the fourth cycle of nivolumab. The source is a human donor with classical Hodgkin lymphoma. The CDR3 here is CASSFQGGRGETQYF. In DNA form, the CDR3 reads TGTGCCAGCAGCTTTCAAGGCGGTCGGGGGGAGACCCAGTACTTC.